The source of this T cell receptor (beta chain) is a study of technical replicates of blood from a few donors. The ends were cut back, 6 bases at V and 2 bases at J, with 6 bases in the middle. The CDR3 is 11 amino acids. CDR1 is SQVTM, CDR2 ANQGSEA, per germline. The method was immunoSEQ multiplex PCR; TCRdb's version includes in-frame clones alone and lacks a portion of them. The sample lists about 93,000 clones; roughly 96% were seen once. Sequencing used T cells isolated from PBMCs. The chain recombines TRBV29-1 with TRBJ2-3; D not resolved. This clonotype originated in a human donor in good health. DNA of the CDR3: TGCAGCGTCGGAGCCACAGATACGCAGTATTTT. It encodes CSVGATDTQYF.